Sequencing of this T cell receptor beta chain was carried out in a study of identifying expanded T cells in peripheral blood. Study-wide points: Approximately two-week clone count variance significantly increased as total template count grew. Differentially abundant clones: about 1.2 between replicates, about 17 at roughly 2 weeks, approximately 19 at four.

A note on this clone: Its specificity is not known.

Assay used: immunoSEQ multiplex PCR; TCRdb lists only in-frame clones, some missing. Here the sample spans around 56,000 clones, around 81% being singletons. The germline V gene has CDR1 MNHNS and CDR2 SASEGT. The V end lost 6 bases, the J end lost 0 bases, and 11 bases lay between the germline ends. This CDR3 has 14 amino acids. The receptor was derived from a person aged 18-69 years in good health. The chain links TRBV6-1 to TRBJ1-1; a weak D match, TRBD1 (5 bases). Sequencing was performed on blood. DNA for the CDR3: TGTGCCAGCAGCAGGGTGGGGCTGAACACTGAAGCTTTCTTT. Its protein is CASSRVGLNTEAFF.